These 32 T cell receptor beta chains came from one sample sequenced in a study of blood T cell repertoires in COVID-19. Method: immunoSEQ multiplex PCR; TCRdb's copy keeps in-frame clones and lacks some. The sample has hundreds of thousands of clones; 80% are singletons. Specimen: PBMCs or T cells enriched from blood (not recorded which). The receptors were sampled from a young man with acute COVID-19.

The CDR3 spells CASSFGGNIQYF. The CDR3 region has the DNA TGTGCCAGCAGTTTCGGGGGAAACATTCAGTACTTC. V usage is TRBV12-3 or TRBV12-4 and J usage is TRBJ2-4; tentatively, D is TRBD2 (6 bases). CDR3 length: 12 residues. Trimming pared 3 bases from V and 6 bases from J, leaving 6 bases between.

The rearrangement links TRBV7-9 to TRBJ2-1, with TRBD1 identical over 9 bases. Germline V CDR1 and CDR2: SEHNR, FQNEAQ (reference sequence). The length of the CDR3 is 15 residues. With V trimmed by 5 bases and J by 2 bases, 4 bases remained unmatched. CDR3 region: CASSKRTGAYNEQFF. The CDR3 DNA is TGTGCCAGCAGCAAGAGGACAGGGGCCTACAATGAGCAGTTCTTC.

This clone occurred once. The chain links TRBV11-2 to TRBJ2-7, with a possible D match to TRBD2 (6 bases). Per the germline V gene, CDR1 is SGHAT and CDR2 is FQNNGV. The CDR3 totals 15 residues. With 4 bases removed from V and 2 bases from J, the gap between germline ends came to 15 bases. The CDR3 region is CASSYIGGGAYEQYF. As DNA, the CDR3 is TGTGCCAGCAGCTATATTGGCGGAGGGGCCTACGAGCAGTACTTC.

The chain combines TRBV6-5 with TRBJ1-5; no firm D call. The CDR3 sequence is 14 residues long. The ends were cut back, 5 bases at V and 4 bases at J, with 12 bases in the middle. CDR1 is MNHEY and CDR2 is SVGAGI in the germline V gene. The CDR3 DNA reads TGTGCCAGCAGTCATGGAGTACGAAATCAGCCCCAGCATTTT. It is translated as CASSHGVRNQPQHF.

This clone was seen just once. The V call is TRBV27, the J call TRBJ2-5; D is unresolved. Looked up from germline, CDR1 is MNHEY and CDR2 is SMNVEV (reference sequence). The V end lost 2 bases, the J end lost 3 bases, and 7 bases lay between the germline ends. The CDR3 is 13 amino acids. CDR3 sequence (DNA): TGTGCCAGCAGTTTAAGGCGGAAAGAGACCCAGTACTTC. It specifies CASSLRRKETQYF.

The genes are TRBV5-4 and TRBJ2-3, with 10 bases fitting TRBD2. CDR3 length: 15 residues. With 4 bases clipped from V and 4 bases from J, the junction kept 6 bases outside the gene matches. The germline V gene has CDR1 SGHNT and CDR2 YYREEE (reference sequence). The CDR3 protein is CASSASGGAADTQYF. CDR3 in DNA: TGTGCCAGCAGCGCGAGCGGGGGGGCCGCAGATACGCAGTATTTT.

V usage is TRBV24-1 and J usage is TRBJ2-5, with TRBD2 as a possible D gene (5 bases). Germline values: CDR1 KGHDR, CDR2 SFDVKD. CDR3 size: 11 residues. CDR3 DNA: TGTGCGACCGGCGCGGGAGAGACCCAGTACTTC. Its translation is CATGAGETQYF.

The rearrangement links TRBV7-3 to TRBJ1-3; TRBD1 agrees at 9 bases. The CDR3 has 13 amino acids. V lost 2 bases, J lost 7 bases, and 0 bases stayed unmatched. Germline lookup yields CDR1 SGHTA and CDR2 FQGTGA. The DNA for the CDR3 is TGTGCCAGCAGCTTAGACAGGGGGAACACCATATATTTT. The encoded protein is CASSLDRGNTIYF.

The J gene is TRBJ2-1, the V gene TRBV27, with 12 nucleotides matching TRBD2. The junction had 7 bases not matched to a gene; V was cut back by 3 bases and J by 4 bases. CDR1 and CDR2 from the germline V gene are MNHEY and SMNVEV (reference sequence). This CDR3 contains 17 residues. CDR3: CASSFFLAGGSYNEQFF. The CDR3 coding sequence is TGTGCCAGCAGTTTTTTTCTAGCGGGGGGGTCGTACAATGAGCAGTTCTTC.

This chain uses TRBV4-1 with TRBJ2-2, with TRBD1 matching 8 bases. CDR3 length equals 20 residues. Germline loops: CDR1 MGHRA, CDR2 YSYEKL. The trim removed 4 bases at V and 0 bases at J, leaving 16 bases unmatched. The CDR3: CASSPLRDRRVSTNTGELFF. The CDR3 coding sequence is TGCGCCAGCAGCCCCTTGCGGGACAGGAGGGTGTCAACGAACACCGGGGAGCTGTTTTTT.

This clone was counted only a few times. V usage is TRBV3-1 (or the pseudogene TRBV3-2) and J usage is TRBJ1-6; tentative D call: TRBD1 (5 bases). Trimming took 4 bases from V and 10 from J, leaving 8 bases between them. Germline V lookup: CDR1 LGHDT, CDR2 YNNKEL (reference sequence). The CDR3 is made up of 12 amino acids. CDR3 sequence (DNA): TGTGCCAGCAGCCGGGGGGACTCACCCCTCCACTTT. This codes for CASSRGDSPLHF.

This clone was picked up a small number of times. The chain has TRBV11-2 and TRBJ1-1; no definite D call. The germline V gene has CDR1 SGHAT and CDR2 FQNNGV. With 3 bases removed from V and 4 bases from J, the gap between germline ends came to 15 bases. The CDR3 length is 15 residues. CDR3 nucleotide sequence: TGTGCCAGCAGCTTCCTCGCAGGAGGCCGCACTGAAGCTTTCTTT. Translating it yields CASSFLAGGRTEAFF.

The table lists this clone with a count of one. The chain carries TRBV10-2 and TRBJ1-1; the match to TRBD1 covers 10 bases. V was pared by 2 bases and J by 7 bases, with 4 bases of the junction left unmatched. Germline lookup yields CDR1 WSHSY and CDR2 SAAADI. CDR3 size: 14 residues. CDR3 coding DNA: TGCGCCAGCAGTGAGGGGGACAGGGGAAATGAAGCTTTCTTT. Amino acids: CASSEGDRGNEAFF.

The CDR3 sequence is CASSFRTAAEQYF. CDR3 bases: TGTGCCAGCAGTTTCCGGACAGCGGCCGAGCAGTACTTC. The chain carries TRBV12-3 or TRBV12-4 and TRBJ2-7; tentative D call: TRBD1 (6 bases). The V end was cut by 3 bases, the J end by 6 bases, with 12 bases between. CDR3 length: 13 residues.

V gene TRBV7-9 combines with J gene TRBJ1-3; tentative D call: TRBD1 (6 bases). The CDR3 is 16 residues long. From germline, CDR1 is SEHNR and CDR2 FQNEAQ (reference sequence). The V gene lost 5 bases and the J gene lost 6 bases, with 20 bases spanning the gap. The CDR3 sequence: CASSIHPGHSENTIYF. The CDR3 nucleotides are TGTGCCAGCAGCATACATCCGGGACACTCAGAAAACACCATATATTTT.

The rearrangement joins TRBV29-1 to TRBJ2-5; TRBD2 agrees at 10 bases. The CDR3 loop spans 14 amino acids. V lost 3 bases, J lost 7 bases, and 8 bases stayed unmatched. The germline V gene has CDR1 SQVTM and CDR2 ANQGSEA. CDR3 in amino acids: CSVDSDSGGLTQYF. The CDR3 DNA is TGCAGCGTTGATTCGGATAGCGGGGGGTTGACCCAGTACTTC.

The chain links TRBV12-3 or TRBV12-4 to TRBJ1-1; a weak D match, TRBD1 (6 bases). V was clipped by 8 bases and J by 2 bases, with 12 bases between them. The length of the CDR3 is 13 residues. The CDR3: CASLRGLNTEAFF. CDR3 DNA sequence: TGTGCCAGCCTCAGGGGTCTCAACACTGAAGCTTTCTTT.

This chain links TRBV5-4 with TRBJ1-5; no clear D gene. CDR1 SGHNT and CDR2 YYREEE come from the germline V gene (reference sequence). The V gene lost 0 bases and the J gene lost 3 bases, with 7 bases spanning the gap. The CDR3 extends over 14 amino acids. CDR3 in amino acids: CASSLAGANQPQHF. DNA of the CDR3: TGTGCCAGCAGCTTGGCAGGCGCCAATCAGCCCCAGCATTTT. The full variable domain, with the rest looked up from reference TRBV5-4 and TRBJ1-5, is ETGVTQSPTHLIKTRGQQVTLRCSSQSGHNTVSWYQQALGQGPQFIFQYYREEENGRGNFPPRFSGLQFPNYSSELNVNALELDDSALYLCASSLAGANQPQHFGDGTRLSIL.

Only one count was recorded for this clone. V and J are TRBV6-5 and TRBJ1-5; no firm D call. Germline loops: CDR1 MNHEY, CDR2 SVGAGI. CDR3 size: 13 residues. The ends were cut back, 8 bases at V and 3 bases at J, with 11 bases in the middle. The CDR3 DNA follows: TGTGCCAGCGCCGACAATTTCAATCAGCCCCAGCATTTT. Translation: CASADNFNQPQHF.

V is TRBV27 and J is TRBJ1-4, with TRBD1 matching over 8 bases. The CDR3 is 16 amino acids. CDR1 is MNHEY, CDR2 SMNVEV, per germline (reference sequence). V was clipped by 10 bases and J by 8 bases; unmatched bases: 18. This chain's CDR3 is CANPLLPGQVNEKLFF. In nucleotides, the CDR3 is TGTGCCAATCCGCTCCTCCCGGGACAGGTAAACGAAAAACTGTTTTTT. Supplemented by reference TRBV27 and TRBJ1-4, the full variable domain reads EAQVTQNPRYLITVTGKKLTVTCSQNMNHEYMSWYRQDPGLGLRQIYYSMNVEVTDKGDVPEGYKVSRKEKRNFPLILESPSPNQTSLYFCANPLLPGQVNEKLFFGSGTQLSVL.

The chain couples TRBV11-1 to TRBJ1-1, with a weak D call TRBD1 (5 bases). The CDR3 runs to 13 residues. Trimming stripped 4 bases from V and 6 bases from J, with 12 bases between. Germline values: CDR1 SGHAT, CDR2 FQDESV (reference sequence). CDR3 nucleotides: TGTGCCAGCAGCTGGTCGGGGGTGGCTGAAGCTTTCTTT. This codes for CASSWSGVAEAFF. Filled out from reference TRBV11-1 and TRBJ1-1, the complete variable domain reads EAEVAQSPRYKITEKSQAVAFWCDPISGHATLYWYRQILGQGPELLVQFQDESVVDDSQLPKDRFSAERLKGVDSTLKIQPAELGDSAMYLCASSWSGVAEAFFGQGTRLTVV.

The V and J genes are TRBV5-1 and TRBJ1-1; D ambiguous. The CDR3 covers 15 residues. Germline V lookup: CDR1 SGHRS, CDR2 YFSETQ. With 4 bases removed from V and 3 bases from J, the gap between germline ends came to 16 bases. The CDR3 loop reads CASSPKEGRYTEAFF. Here the CDR3 DNA reads TGCGCCAGCAGCCCGAAGGAGGGCCGGTACACTGAAGCTTTCTTT.

The chain links TRBV12-5 to TRBJ2-7; 8 bases fit TRBD1. V dropped 1 base and J dropped 7; count of bases not matched to a gene: 3. Germline CDR1 and CDR2: LGHNT and FRNRAP. The CDR3 is made up of 13 amino acids. The CDR3 loop reads CASGLGRQGEQYF. The CDR3 DNA is TGTGCTAGTGGTTTGGGGCGACAGGGGGAGCAGTACTTC.

The chain recombines TRBV3-1 (or the pseudogene TRBV3-2) with TRBJ1-6; the match to TRBD1 covers 7 bases. Trimming removed 1 base from V and 7 bases from J; junction bases left unmatched: 4. The CDR3 totals 15 residues. Per the germline V gene, CDR1 is LGHDT and CDR2 is YNNKEL (reference sequence). CDR3: CASSQVARGNSPLHF. The CDR3 nucleotides are TGTGCCAGCAGCCAAGTAGCCAGGGGGAATTCACCCCTCCACTTT.

The chain employs TRBV13 and TRBJ2-3; 7 bases map to TRBD1. V shed 5 bases, J shed 8 bases, and the junction held 10 bases outside the gene matches. CDR3 length equals 14 residues. Germline CDR1 and CDR2: PRHDT and FYEKMQ (reference sequence). The CDR3 DNA reads as TGTGCCAGCAGCCAACAGGGGCCCGGGGTTACGCAGTATTTT. This translates into CASSQQGPGVTQYF.

In this sample, this clone turned up once. This sequence joins TRBV13 and TRBJ2-2, with D possibly being TRBD1 (6 bases). The CDR3 length is 15 residues. Trimming left V 7 bases short and J 3 bases short, with 15 bases between. Germline V gives CDR1 PRHDT, CDR2 FYEKMQ (reference sequence). Written as DNA, the CDR3 is TGTGCCAGCACCCTTTGGGGGCGCGACACCGGGGAGCTGTTTTTT. Protein: CASTLWGRDTGELFF. The full variable domain, rest sourced from reference TRBV13 and TRBJ2-2, is AAGVIQSPRHLIKEKRETATLKCYPIPRHDTVYWYQQGPGQDPQFLISFYEKMQSDKGSIPDRFSAQQFSDYHSELNMSSLELGDSALYFCASTLWGRDTGELFFGEGSRLTVL.

The V call is TRBV9, the J call TRBJ2-1; 7 positions match TRBD2. With V trimmed by 2 bases and J by 4 bases, 6 bases remained unmatched. The CDR3 length is 15 residues. Germline CDR1 SGDLS, CDR2 YYNGEE. The CDR3 is CASSVQSGAYNEQFF. CDR3 DNA: TGTGCCAGCAGCGTTCAAAGCGGGGCGTACAATGAGCAGTTCTTC. The full variable domain, completed using reference TRBV9 and TRBJ2-1, is DSGVTQTPKHLITATGQRVTLRCSPRSGDLSVYWYQQSLDQGLQFLIQYYNGEERAKGNILERFSAQQFPDLHSELNLSSLELGDSALYFCASSVQSGAYNEQFFGPGTRLTVL.

The chain joins TRBV5-1 to TRBJ1-1; TRBD1 might be the D (5 bases). With 1 base removed from V and 2 bases from J, the gap between germline ends came to 12 bases. Germline values: CDR1 SGHRS, CDR2 YFSETQ. The CDR3 extends over 15 amino acids. The CDR3 coding sequence is TGCGCCAGCAGCTTGTCTGCAGGGTTCAACACTGAAGCTTTCTTT. Its protein product is CASSLSAGFNTEAFF.

This clone has just a few counts. This chain links TRBV18 with TRBJ1-6; TRBD1 agrees at 10 bases. Looked up from germline, CDR1 is KGHSH and CDR2 is LQKENI. The CDR3 length is 16 residues. With 3 bases clipped from V and 9 bases from J, the junction kept 8 bases outside the gene matches. In DNA, the CDR3 is TGTGCCAGCTCACCTACGGGGACAGGGGAAACTTCACCCCTCCACTTT. The encoded protein is CASSPTGTGETSPLHF.

CDR3 sequence (DNA): TGTGCCTGGAACCAGGGTAAAGGTTTCTTT. This encodes CAWNQGKGFF. The gene calls are TRBV30 and TRBJ1-1, with D perhaps TRBD1 (5 bases). CDR1 and CDR2 from the germline V gene are GTSNPN and SVGIG (reference sequence). This CDR3 contains 10 residues. Trimming cost V 4 bases and J 13 bases, with 13 bases left between them.

The rearrangement uses TRBV19 and TRBJ2-1; 7 bases match TRBD1. CDR1 is LNHDA, CDR2 SQIVND, per germline (reference sequence). There are 14 residues in the CDR3. J was trimmed by 7 bases and V by 2 bases; bases with no gene match: 5. CDR3 in amino acids: CASSITPTGNEQFF. CDR3 sequence (DNA): TGTGCCAGTAGTATAACCCCGACAGGGAATGAGCAGTTCTTC.

This chain uses TRBV14 with TRBJ2-7, with 8 bases identical to TRBD2. CDR3 length: 15 residues. Germline V gives CDR1 SGHDN, CDR2 FVKESK. Trimming at V came to 3 bases and at J to 6 bases, leaving 10 bases not matched to a gene. The CDR3 DNA is TGTGCCAGCAGCCAGAGCGGGGGCCAAATAAGCGAGCAGTACTTC. This codes for CASSQSGGQISEQYF.